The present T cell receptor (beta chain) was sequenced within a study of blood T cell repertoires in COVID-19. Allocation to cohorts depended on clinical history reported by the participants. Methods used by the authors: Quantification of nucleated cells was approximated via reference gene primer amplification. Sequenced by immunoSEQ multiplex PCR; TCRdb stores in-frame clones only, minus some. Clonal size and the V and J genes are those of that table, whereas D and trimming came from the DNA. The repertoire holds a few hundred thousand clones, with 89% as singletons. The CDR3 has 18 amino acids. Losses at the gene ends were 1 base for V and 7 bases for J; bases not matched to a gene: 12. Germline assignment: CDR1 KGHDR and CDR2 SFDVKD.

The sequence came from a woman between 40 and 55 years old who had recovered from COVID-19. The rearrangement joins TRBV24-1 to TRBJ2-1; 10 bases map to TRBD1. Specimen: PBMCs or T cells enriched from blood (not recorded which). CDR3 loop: CATSDFLGTGEGLNEQFF. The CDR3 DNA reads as TGTGCCACCAGTGATTTCCTGGGGACAGGGGAAGGGCTTAATGAGCAGTTCTTC.